These 31 T cell receptor beta chains were sequenced from one sample in a study of cytomegalovirus exposure and HLA in healthy donors. Sequencing used immunoSEQ multiplex PCR; TCRdb keeps in-frame clones, though not all of them. The sample lists approximately 270,000 clones; around 87% were seen once. The specimen was PBMCs. The receptors here all came from a woman between 18 and 30 years old in good health and CMV-seronegative.

The V call is TRBV7-8, the J call TRBJ2-1; 10 bases are shared with TRBD2. Trimming at V came to 6 bases and at J to 5 bases, leaving 13 bases not matched to a gene. The CDR3 has 17 residues. Germline values: CDR1 SGHVS, CDR2 FQNEAQ. CDR3 loop: CASRPPGGLASNNEQFF. CDR3 sequence (DNA): TGTGCCAGCAGGCCTCCCGGGGGACTAGCGTCTAACAATGAGCAGTTCTTC.

A word on this clone: The junction and the germline gene differ at one end; a read error may be behind it. The J gene is TRBJ1-5, the V gene TRBV18, with 8 bases matching TRBD1. This CDR3 is 15 amino acids long. Germline values: CDR1 KGHSH, CDR2 LQKENI. CDR3 nucleotide sequence: TGTGCCAGCTCGCCACAGGGGGAATTCAGACAGCCCCAGCATTTT. Protein: CASSPQGEFRQPQHF.

The V call is TRBV18, the J call TRBJ1-4, with TRBD1 identical over 7 bases. Germline V gives CDR1 KGHSH, CDR2 LQKENI. Trimming cost V 2 bases and J 7 bases; bases outside gene matches: 4. This CDR3 is 14 amino acids long. Here the CDR3 reads CASSPSRGLEKLFF. As DNA, the CDR3 is TGTGCCAGCTCACCAAGTAGGGGGCTTGAAAAACTGTTTTTT. Filled out from reference TRBV18 and TRBJ1-4, the complete variable domain reads NAGVMQNPRHLVRRRGQEARLRCSPMKGHSHVYWYRQLPEEGLKFMVYLQKENIIDESGMPKERFSAEFPKEGPSILRIQQVVRGDSAAYFCASSPSRGLEKLFFGSGTQLSVL.

The rearrangement uses TRBV28 and TRBJ1-5; TRBD1 matches at 7 bases. With 6 bases clipped from V and 4 bases from J, the junction kept 6 bases outside the gene matches. Germline V gives CDR1 MDHEN, CDR2 SYDVKM. The CDR3 length is 14 residues. The CDR3: CASSKTGRNQPQHF. In DNA form, the CDR3 reads TGTGCCAGCAGCAAGACAGGGCGAAATCAGCCCCAGCATTTT.

The V call is TRBV5-6, the J call TRBJ2-7; 11 positions agree with TRBD2. The CDR3 has 13 amino acids. V shed 4 bases and J 5 bases; nucleotides not matched to a gene: 2. CDR1 is SGHDT and CDR2 is YYEEEE in the germline V gene. CDR3 in DNA: TGTGCCAGCAGCCCACTAGCGGGGGACGAGCAGTACGTC. Translating gives CASSPLAGDEQYV.

The chain uses TRBV28 and TRBJ1-2; the match to TRBD1 covers 9 bases. Germline assignment: CDR1 MDHEN and CDR2 SYDVKM. CDR3 length: 17 residues. J gave up 8 bases and V 6 bases, and 19 bases lay outside the gene matches. DNA of the CDR3: TGTGCCAGCAGATTTCTGCCTCCGGGACAGGGTTCGGAAGGCTACACCTTC. Amino acids: CASRFLPPGQGSEGYTF.

V usage is TRBV6-5 and J usage is TRBJ1-2; D is unresolved. The CDR3 has 15 amino acids. Germline V gene sequence: CDR1 MNHEY, CDR2 SVGAGI. Between the trimmed V and J ends, which lost 0 bases and 4 bases, there was a span of 12 bases. CDR3 nucleotides: TGTGCCAGCAGTTACTCAAACAGACACGCCTATGGCTACACCTTC. This gives the protein CASSYSNRHAYGYTF.

J is TRBJ2-3 and V is TRBV6-5; 8 bases line up with TRBD1. Trimming cost V 6 bases and J 4 bases; bases outside gene matches: 3. CDR3 length: 13 amino acids. Germline values: CDR1 MNHEY, CDR2 SVGAGI. The CDR3 coding sequence is TGTGCCAGCAGGACGACAGGGGCAGATACGCAGTATTTT. Translation gives CASRTTGADTQYF.

For the CDR3, the DNA is TGTGCCATCAGTAACCCGGTTGAGCAGTTCTTC. This codes for CAISNPVEQFF. The chain couples TRBV10-3 to TRBJ2-1; D not certain. In germline, CDR1 is ENHRY, CDR2 SYGVKD. This CDR3 is built from 11 residues. V gave up 5 bases and J gave up 9 bases, with 8 bases separating them.

V is TRBV18 and J is TRBJ1-5; TRBD1 matches at 7 bases. This CDR3 has 19 amino acids. Germline V lookup: CDR1 KGHSH, CDR2 LQKENI. J lost 3 bases, V lost 1 base, and 15 bases had no gene match. DNA of the CDR3: TGTGCCAGCTCACCACGGGCGGGAAAGACAGGGACGCCCAATCAGCCCCAGCATTTT. The encoded protein is CASSPRAGKTGTPNQPQHF. Full variable domain (rest looked up from reference TRBV18 and TRBJ1-5): NAGVMQNPRHLVRRRGQEARLRCSPMKGHSHVYWYRQLPEEGLKFMVYLQKENIIDESGMPKERFSAEFPKEGPSILRIQQVVRGDSAAYFCASSPRAGKTGTPNQPQHFGDGTRLSIL.

In its sample, this clone was seen a few times. V and J are TRBV10-3 and TRBJ1-5; TRBD1 matches 7 bases. CDR3 length: 14 amino acids. The ends lost 10 bases at V and 1 base at J; junction bases unmatched: 7. Germline CDR1 ENHRY, CDR2 SYGVKD. The CDR3 DNA sequence: TGTGCCAGCGGTCCGGACAGGAGCAATCAGCCCCAGCATTTT. It yields the protein CASGPDRSNQPQHF.

The J gene is TRBJ1-2, the V gene TRBV15, with D maybe TRBD1 (5 bases). Germline loops: CDR1 LNHNV, CDR2 YYDKDF (reference sequence). Between the trimmed V and J ends, which lost 3 bases and 6 bases, there was a span of 14 bases. The CDR3 runs to 14 residues. CDR3 DNA sequence: TGTGCCACCAGCAGCCGTGTCTCGGGGGATGGCTACACCTTC. It yields the protein CATSSRVSGDGYTF. Full variable domain (remainder filled in from reference TRBV15 and TRBJ1-2): DAMVIQNPRYQVTQFGKPVTLSCSQTLNHNVMYWYQQKSSQAPKLLFHYYDKDFNNEADTPDNFQSRRPNTSFCFLDIRSPGLGDTAMYLCATSSRVSGDGYTFGSGTRLTVV.

The chain recombines TRBV4-1 with TRBJ1-2, with D unclear. The V end lost 1 base, the J end lost 4 bases, and 4 bases lay between the germline ends. The CDR3 has 12 amino acids. Looked up from germline, CDR1 is MGHRA and CDR2 is YSYEKL. The CDR3 sequence: CASSQAFYGYTF. CDR3 sequence (DNA): TGCGCCAGCAGCCAAGCCTTCTATGGCTACACCTTC.

The chain carries TRBV4-3 and TRBJ2-2; 7 bases line up with TRBD1. Losses at the gene ends were 1 base for V and 3 bases for J; bases not matched to a gene: 5. Looked up from germline, CDR1 is LGHNA and CDR2 is YSLEER. The CDR3 runs 16 residues. The CDR3 DNA reads TGCGCCAGCAGCCAAGGACAGGGTTGGTACACCGGGGAGCTGTTTTTT. Its translation: CASSQGQGWYTGELFF.

The chain recombines TRBV4-1 with TRBJ2-7; the match to TRBD1 covers 7 bases. The CDR3 is 13 residues long. V lost 4 bases to trimming and J lost 3 bases; unmatched junction nucleotides: 3. Germline CDR1 and CDR2: MGHRA and YSYEKL. CDR3 in DNA: TGCGCCAGCAGCCTCGGACAGGTCTACGAGCAGTACTTC. It codes for CASSLGQVYEQYF.

This clone was picked up one time. The rearrangement links TRBV11-2 to TRBJ2-3; 8 bases fit TRBD1. CDR1 is SGHAT, CDR2 FQNNGV, per germline. The CDR3 has 14 amino acids. J gave up 1 base and V 5 bases, and 2 bases lay outside the gene matches. The CDR3 sequence is CASSPGQGTDTQYF. The CDR3 DNA follows: TGTGCCAGCAGCCCGGGACAGGGCACAGATACGCAGTATTTT.

This clone has a single count. The genes are TRBV27 and TRBJ1-2; tentative D call: TRBD1 (6 bases). The CDR3 runs to 15 residues. The V gene's germline CDR1 is MNHEY and CDR2 SMNVEV (reference sequence). V was clipped by 1 base and J by 5 bases, with 14 bases between them. Here the CDR3 DNA reads TGTGCCAGCAGTTTATTTTGGGGGCAGGGGTATGGCTACACCTTC. This sequence encodes CASSLFWGQGYGYTF.

This clone was detected once. This chain links TRBV28 with TRBJ2-7, with 8 bases identical to TRBD1. Germline V lookup: CDR1 MDHEN, CDR2 SYDVKM. With V trimmed by 6 bases and J by 0 bases, 7 bases remained unmatched. CDR3 length equals 15 residues. The CDR3: CASSPGGGSSYEQYV. As DNA, the CDR3 is TGTGCCAGCAGCCCAGGGGGCGGAAGCTCCTACGAGCAGTACGTC.

The count of this clone is one. V and J are TRBV7-6 and TRBJ2-2; 11 bases are shared with TRBD1. Trimming took 1 base from V and 8 from J; bases not matched to a gene: 6. This CDR3 is built from 16 residues. Per the germline V gene, CDR1 is SGHVS and CDR2 is FNYEAQ. The DNA of the CDR3 is TGTGCCAGCAGCTTAGAGCGGACAGGGGGCGCGGGGGAGCTGTTTTTT. It translates to CASSLERTGGAGELFF.

The chain's CDR3 is CASHPETSSYNSPLHF. CDR3 DNA: TGTGCCAGCCACCCGGAGACGAGCTCCTATAATTCACCCCTCCACTTT. The V call is TRBV27, the J call TRBJ1-6; D ambiguous. This CDR3 contains 16 residues. V lost 8 bases and J lost 0, with 14 bases in between. Germline lookup yields CDR1 MNHEY and CDR2 SMNVEV (reference sequence).

V is TRBV19 and J is TRBJ1-2; D is uncertain. V lost 3 bases and J 2 bases, leaving 13 bases between the germline ends. Germline-derived CDR1 and CDR2 are LNHDA and SQIVND (reference sequence). This CDR3 comprises 15 residues. The CDR3 region has the DNA TGTGCCAGTAGTATGCGTGGAGCCTCCAACTATGGCTACACCTTC. Translating gives CASSMRGASNYGYTF.

This chain joins TRBV27 and TRBJ2-6, with unresolved D. CDR1 is MNHEY, CDR2 SMNVEV, per germline (reference sequence). The CDR3 sequence is 14 residues long. Trimming shortened V by 3 bases and J by 1 base, and 4 bases separated the two germline ends. CDR3 nucleotide sequence: TGTGCCAGCAGTTTCCGGTCTGGGGCCAACGTCCTGACTTTC. Translation: CASSFRSGANVLTF.

This clone appeared a single time. The chain uses TRBV4-1 and TRBJ2-1, with 12 nucleotides matching TRBD1. Germline assignment: CDR1 MGHRA and CDR2 YSYEKL. The CDR3 length is 18 residues. The V gene end was trimmed by 4 bases and the J gene end by 1 base; junction bases not matched to a gene: 8. CDR3 region: CASSLLPGQGASYNEQFF. DNA of the CDR3: TGCGCCAGCAGCCTACTGCCGGGACAGGGGGCTTCCTACAATGAGCAGTTCTTC.

This chain links TRBV5-4 with TRBJ1-1, with TRBD1 matching over 8 bases. J lost 8 bases, V lost 4 bases, and 7 bases had no gene match. Germline values: CDR1 SGHNT, CDR2 YYREEE (reference sequence). The CDR3 is 13 residues long. This chain's CDR3 is CASSPPGQGEAFF. The CDR3 DNA reads TGTGCCAGCAGCCCCCCTGGACAGGGAGAAGCTTTCTTT.

The chain combines TRBV27 with TRBJ1-1, with D hard to call. Germline lookup yields CDR1 MNHEY and CDR2 SMNVEV (reference sequence). V lost 3 bases and J lost 1, with 6 bases in between. This CDR3 spans 13 amino acids. CDR3 sequence: CASSLFKNTEAFF. The CDR3 nucleotides read TGTGCCAGCAGTTTGTTTAAGAACACTGAAGCTTTCTTT.

The V gene is TRBV11-3, the J gene TRBJ2-5; 7 bases map to TRBD2. CDR1 and CDR2 (germline): SGHNT, YENEEA. Trimming cost V 1 base and J 2 bases; bases outside gene matches: 7. This CDR3 is 16 amino acids long. CDR3 region: CASSLGVEAGQETQYF. CDR3 DNA: TGTGCCAGCAGCTTAGGGGTCGAAGCGGGGCAAGAGACCCAGTACTTC. Complete variable domain (other parts from reference TRBV11-3 and TRBJ2-5): EAGVVQSPRYKIIEKKQPVAFWCNPISGHNTLYWYLQNLGQGPELLIRYENEEAVDDSQLPKDRFSAERLKGVDSTLKIQPAELGDSAVYLCASSLGVEAGQETQYFGPGTRLLVL.

V usage is TRBV6-5 and J usage is TRBJ1-3, with 7 nucleotides matching TRBD1. Trimming removed 6 bases from V and 2 bases from J; junction bases left unmatched: 4. The CDR3 is 14 residues long. In germline, CDR1 is MNHEY, CDR2 SVGAGI. The CDR3 region is CASSRTGPGNTIYF. As DNA, the CDR3 is TGTGCCAGCAGCAGGACAGGACCTGGAAACACCATATATTTT.

The J gene is TRBJ1-2, the V gene TRBV13; D ambiguous. CDR1 PRHDT and CDR2 FYEKMQ come from the germline V gene (reference sequence). CDR3 length equals 13 residues. Trimming removed 5 bases at V and 0 bases at J, with 7 bases between. CDR3 in amino acids: CASSLRANYGYTF. The DNA of the CDR3 is TGTGCCAGCAGCCTTCGGGCTAACTATGGCTACACCTTC.

The V gene is TRBV9, the J gene TRBJ2-3; a possible D gene is TRBD2 (6 bases). Trimming removed 0 bases from V and 4 bases from J, with 9 bases in between. Germline assignment: CDR1 SGDLS and CDR2 YYNGEE. The CDR3 consists of 14 residues. CDR3 coding DNA: TGTGCCAGCAGCGTAGACTGGGGGGCAGATACGCAGTATTTT. Translation: CASSVDWGADTQYF. The full variable domain, completed using reference TRBV9 and TRBJ2-3, is DSGVTQTPKHLITATGQRVTLRCSPRSGDLSVYWYQQSLDQGLQFLIQYYNGEERAKGNILERFSAQQFPDLHSELNLSSLELGDSALYFCASSVDWGADTQYFGPGTRLTVL.

The V call is TRBV5-1, the J call TRBJ1-4; TRBD1 aligns across 8 bases. Germline V CDR1 and CDR2: SGHRS, YFSETQ. Trimming at V came to 0 bases and at J to 8 bases, leaving 6 bases not matched to a gene. The CDR3 runs 15 residues. CDR3 amino acids: CASSLAGDRPEKLFF. CDR3 DNA sequence: TGCGCCAGCAGCTTGGCCGGGGACAGGCCCGAAAAACTGTTTTTT.

The genes are TRBV6-5 and TRBJ2-7, with TRBD1 matching over 7 bases. V shed 2 bases and J 3 bases; nucleotides not matched to a gene: 7. The CDR3 is 15 residues long. From germline, CDR1 is MNHEY and CDR2 SVGAGI. The CDR3 nucleotides are TGTGCCAGCAGTTACGGTACAGGGGTGTTCTACGAGCAGTACTTC. It translates to CASSYGTGVFYEQYF.